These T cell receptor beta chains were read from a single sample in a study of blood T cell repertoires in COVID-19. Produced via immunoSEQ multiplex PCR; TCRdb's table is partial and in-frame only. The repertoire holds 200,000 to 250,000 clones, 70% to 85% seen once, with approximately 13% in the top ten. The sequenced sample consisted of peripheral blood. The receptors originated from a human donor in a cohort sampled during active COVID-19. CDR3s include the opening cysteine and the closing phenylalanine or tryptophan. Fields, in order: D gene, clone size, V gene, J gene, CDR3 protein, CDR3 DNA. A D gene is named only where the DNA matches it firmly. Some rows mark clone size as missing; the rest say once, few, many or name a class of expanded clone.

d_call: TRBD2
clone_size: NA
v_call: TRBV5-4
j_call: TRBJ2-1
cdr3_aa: CASSWTSASPAEFF
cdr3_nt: TGTGCCAGCAGCTGGACTAGCGCGTCTCCCGCGGAGTTCTTC

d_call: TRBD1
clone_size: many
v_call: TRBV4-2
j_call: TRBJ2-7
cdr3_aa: CASSQESARTGGFNEQYF
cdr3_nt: TGTGCCAGCAGCCAAGAATCGGCACGTACAGGGGGTTTCAACGAGCAGTACTTC

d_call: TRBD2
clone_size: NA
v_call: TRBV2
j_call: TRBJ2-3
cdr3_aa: CASSASGSRTDTQYF
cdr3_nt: TGTGCCAGCAGTGCTAGCGGGAGTCGGACAGATACGCAGTATTTT

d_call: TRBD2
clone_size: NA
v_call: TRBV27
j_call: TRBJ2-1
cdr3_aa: CASSFLQSGTYNEQFF
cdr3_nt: TGTGCCAGCAGTTTCTTACAAAGCGGGACCTACAATGAGCAGTTCTTC

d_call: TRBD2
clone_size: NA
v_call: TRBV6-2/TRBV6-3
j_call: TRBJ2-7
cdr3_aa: CASSPSTAGPYEQYF
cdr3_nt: TGTGCCAGCAGCCCCTCAACAGCGGGACCCTACGAGCAGTACTTC

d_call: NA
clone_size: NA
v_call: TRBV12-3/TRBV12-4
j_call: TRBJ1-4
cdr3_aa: CASSLLSEKLFF
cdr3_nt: TGTGCCAGCAGTTTACTATCCGAAAAACTGTTTTTT

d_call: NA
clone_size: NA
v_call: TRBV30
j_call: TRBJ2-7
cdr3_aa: CAWTGQLSGEQYF
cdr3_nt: TGTGCCTGGACTGGACAATTATCCGGCGAGCAGTACTTC

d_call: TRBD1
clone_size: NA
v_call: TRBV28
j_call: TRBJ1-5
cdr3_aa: CASSDRGNQPQHF
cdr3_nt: TGTGCCAGCAGCGACAGGGGCAATCAGCCCCAGCATTTT

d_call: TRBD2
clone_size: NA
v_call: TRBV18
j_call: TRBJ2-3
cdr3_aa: CASSPLSGLAGGPTDTQYF
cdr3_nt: TGTGCCAGCTCACCACTATCTGGACTAGCGGGAGGGCCCACAGATACGCAGTATTTT

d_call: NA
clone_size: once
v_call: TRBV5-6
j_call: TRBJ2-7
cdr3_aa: CASSLADSPYEQYF
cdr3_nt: TGTGCCAGCAGCTTGGCCGACAGTCCCTACGAGCAGTACTTC

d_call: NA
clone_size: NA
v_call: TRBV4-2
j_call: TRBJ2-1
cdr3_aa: CASSQRGGGSDEQFF
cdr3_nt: TGTGCCAGCAGCCAGAGGGGGGGCGGTTCGGATGAGCAGTTCTTC

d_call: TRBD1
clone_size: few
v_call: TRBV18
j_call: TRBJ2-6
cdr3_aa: CASSPGTGGSGANVLTF
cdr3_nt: TGTGCCAGCTCACCTGGGACAGGGGGCTCTGGGGCCAACGTCCTGACTTTC

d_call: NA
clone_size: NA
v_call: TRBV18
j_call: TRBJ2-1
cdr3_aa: CASSPRGVYNEQFF
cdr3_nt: TGTGCCAGCTCACCACGCGGGGTCTACAATGAGCAGTTCTTC

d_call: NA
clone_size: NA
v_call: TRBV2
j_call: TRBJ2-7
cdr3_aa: CASSERAGLWEQYF
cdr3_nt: TGTGCCAGCAGTGAACGGGCAGGGTTATGGGAGCAGTACTTC

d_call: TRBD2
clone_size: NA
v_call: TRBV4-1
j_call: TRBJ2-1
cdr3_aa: CASSHLAGVYNEQFF
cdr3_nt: TGCGCCAGCAGCCATTTAGCGGGAGTCTACAATGAGCAGTTCTTC

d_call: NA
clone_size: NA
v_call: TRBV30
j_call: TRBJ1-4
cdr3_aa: CAWSGRGRQFATNEKLFF
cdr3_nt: TGTGCCTGGAGTGGAAGGGGCAGACAATTTGCAACTAATGAAAAACTGTTTTTT

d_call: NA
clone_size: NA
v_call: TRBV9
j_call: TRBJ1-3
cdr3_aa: CASSGEGIPRSGTIYF
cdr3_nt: TGTGCCAGCAGCGGTGAAGGTATCCCCCGAAGCGGCACCATATATTTT

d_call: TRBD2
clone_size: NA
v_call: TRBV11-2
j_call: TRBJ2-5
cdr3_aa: CASSLGGRAGETQYF
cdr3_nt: TGTGCCAGCAGCTTAGGCGGGAGGGCAGGAGAGACCCAGTACTTC

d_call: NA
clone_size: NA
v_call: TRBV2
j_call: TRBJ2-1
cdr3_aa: CASSKERSSYNEQFF
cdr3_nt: TGTGCCAGCAGTAAGGAGCGGAGCTCCTACAATGAGCAGTTCTTC

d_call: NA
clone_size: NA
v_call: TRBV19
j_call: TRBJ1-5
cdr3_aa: CASSIGRALSNQPQHF
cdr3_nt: TGTGCCAGTAGTATAGGCAGGGCCCTTAGCAATCAGCCCCAGCATTTT

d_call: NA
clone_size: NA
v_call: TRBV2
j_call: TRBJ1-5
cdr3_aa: CASSPNQGTYQPQHF
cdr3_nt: TGTGCCAGCAGTCCCAACCAGGGAACCTATCAGCCCCAGCATTTT

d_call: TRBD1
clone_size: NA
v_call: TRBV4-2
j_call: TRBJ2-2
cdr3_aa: CASSRRGHANTGELFF
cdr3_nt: TGTGCCAGCAGCCGAAGGGGGCACGCGAACACCGGGGAGCTGTTTTTT

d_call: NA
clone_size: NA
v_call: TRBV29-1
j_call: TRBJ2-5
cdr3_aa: CSVRRKETQYF
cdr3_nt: TGCAGCGTTCGGCGGAAAGAGACCCAGTACTTC

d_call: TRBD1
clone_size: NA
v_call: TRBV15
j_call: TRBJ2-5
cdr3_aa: CATTAGTGNGETQYF
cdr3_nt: TGTGCCACCACCGCCGGGACAGGGAATGGGGAGACCCAGTACTTC

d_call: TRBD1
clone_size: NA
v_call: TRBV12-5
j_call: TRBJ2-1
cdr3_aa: CASGPRTGDNEQFF
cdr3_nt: TGTGCTAGTGGTCCCAGGACAGGGGACAATGAGCAGTTCTTC

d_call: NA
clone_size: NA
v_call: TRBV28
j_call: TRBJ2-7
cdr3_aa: CASSLLGQGEDEQYF
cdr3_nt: TGTGCCAGCAGTTTATTGGGTCAGGGGGAGGACGAGCAGTACTTC

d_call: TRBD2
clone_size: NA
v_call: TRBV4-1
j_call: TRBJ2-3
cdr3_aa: CASSLGLAGEVGLDTQYF
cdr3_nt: TGCGCCAGCAGCCTAGGACTAGCGGGAGAGGTTGGGTTAGATACGCAGTATTTT

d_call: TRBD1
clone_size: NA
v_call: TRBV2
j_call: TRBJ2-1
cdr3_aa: CASSPDRGLYNEQFF
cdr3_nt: TGTGCCAGCAGTCCGGACAGGGGGCTCTACAATGAGCAGTTCTTC

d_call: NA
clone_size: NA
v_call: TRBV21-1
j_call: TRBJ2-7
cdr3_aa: CASSSRDRVYEQYF
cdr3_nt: TGTGCCAGCAGCTCTCGGGACAGGGTCTACGAGCAGTACTTC

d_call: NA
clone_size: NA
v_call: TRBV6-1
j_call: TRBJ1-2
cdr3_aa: CASSEVRVSYGYTF
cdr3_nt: TGTGCCAGCAGTGAAGTCCGGGTGTCCTATGGCTACACCTTC

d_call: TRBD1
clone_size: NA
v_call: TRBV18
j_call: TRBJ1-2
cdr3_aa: CASSHLDRRYFYGYTF
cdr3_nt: TGTGCCAGCTCACATTTGGACAGGCGATACTTCTATGGCTACACCTTC

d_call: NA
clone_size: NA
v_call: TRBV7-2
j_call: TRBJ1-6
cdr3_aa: CASSFGGNNSPLHF
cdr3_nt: TGTGCCAGCAGCTTTGGCGGGAATAATTCACCCCTCCACTTT

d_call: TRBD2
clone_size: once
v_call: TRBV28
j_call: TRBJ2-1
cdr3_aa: CASSGTSGNPYNEQFF
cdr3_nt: TGTGCCAGCAGCGGGACTAGCGGGAACCCCTACAATGAGCAGTTCTTC

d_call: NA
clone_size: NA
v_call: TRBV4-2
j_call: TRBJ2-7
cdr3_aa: CASSQDRGSYEQYF
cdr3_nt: TGTGCCAGCAGCCAGGATAGGGGGTCCTACGAGCAGTACTTC

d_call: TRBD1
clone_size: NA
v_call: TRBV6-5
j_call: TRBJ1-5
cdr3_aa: CASRPNRGQVQPQHF
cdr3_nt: TGTGCCAGCAGGCCAAACAGGGGGCAGGTTCAGCCCCAGCATTTT

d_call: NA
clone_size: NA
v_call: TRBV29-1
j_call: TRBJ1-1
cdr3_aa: CSVEGGSRGLEAFF
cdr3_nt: TGCAGCGTTGAGGGGGGATCCAGAGGCCTAGAAGCTTTCTTT

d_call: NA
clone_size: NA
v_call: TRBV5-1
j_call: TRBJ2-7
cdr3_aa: CASSQFGTIEQYF
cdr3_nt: TGCGCCAGCAGCCAGTTCGGGACAATCGAGCAGTACTTC

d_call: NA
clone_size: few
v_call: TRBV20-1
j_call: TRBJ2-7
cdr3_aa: CSARQNYEQYF
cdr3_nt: TGCAGTGCTAGACAGAACTACGAGCAGTACTTC

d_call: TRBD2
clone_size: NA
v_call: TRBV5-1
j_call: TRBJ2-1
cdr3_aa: CASSIVPRPGLARGNVSYNEQFF
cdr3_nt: TGCGCCAGCAGCATTGTACCCCGACCGGGACTAGCGCGAGGGAACGTATCCTACAATGAGCAGTTCTTC

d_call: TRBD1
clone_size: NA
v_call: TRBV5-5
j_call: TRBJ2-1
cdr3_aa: CASSLRDRDYNEQFF
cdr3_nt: TGTGCCAGCAGCCTCCGGGACAGGGACTACAATGAGCAGTTCTTC

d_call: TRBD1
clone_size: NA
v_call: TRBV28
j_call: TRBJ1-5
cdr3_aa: CASSLWTGERYQPQHF
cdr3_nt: TGTGCCAGCAGTTTATGGACAGGGGAGAGATATCAGCCCCAGCATTTT

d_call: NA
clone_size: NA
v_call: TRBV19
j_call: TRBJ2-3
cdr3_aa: CASNPRGASGDTQYF
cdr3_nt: TGTGCCAGTAACCCACGTGGGGCCTCTGGGGATACGCAGTATTTT

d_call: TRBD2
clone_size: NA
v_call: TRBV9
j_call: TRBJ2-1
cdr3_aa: CASSVGGRAADEQFF
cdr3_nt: TGTGCCAGCAGCGTAGGCGGGAGGGCCGCTGATGAGCAGTTCTTC

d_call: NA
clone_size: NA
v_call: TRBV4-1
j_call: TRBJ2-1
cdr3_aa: CASSQALRDWSYNEQFF
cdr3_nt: TGCGCCAGCAGCCAAGCTCTCCGGGACTGGTCCTACAATGAGCAGTTCTTC

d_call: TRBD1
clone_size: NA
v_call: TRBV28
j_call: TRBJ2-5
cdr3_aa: CASSYDRGLRGETQYF
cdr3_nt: TGTGCCAGCAGTTACGACAGGGGGCTTCGTGGAGAGACCCAGTACTTC

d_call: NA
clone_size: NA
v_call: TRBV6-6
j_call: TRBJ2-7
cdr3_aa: CASSYMAGDYEQYF
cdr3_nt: TGTGCCAGCAGTTACATGGCAGGGGACTACGAGCAGTACTTC

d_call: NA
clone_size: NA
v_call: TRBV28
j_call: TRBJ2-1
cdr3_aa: CASSFYTRSEQFF
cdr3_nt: TGTGCCAGCAGTTTTTATACTAGAAGTGAGCAGTTCTTC

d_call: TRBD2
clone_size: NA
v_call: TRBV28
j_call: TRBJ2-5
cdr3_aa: CASSRPGGGGGETQYF
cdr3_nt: TGTGCCAGCAGCCGGCCGGGCGGCGGGGGAGGAGAGACCCAGTACTTC

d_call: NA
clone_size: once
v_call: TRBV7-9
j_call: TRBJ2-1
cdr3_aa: CASSLGSDRNEQFF
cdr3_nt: TGTGCCAGCAGCTTAGGATCAGACAGGAACGAGCAGTTCTTC

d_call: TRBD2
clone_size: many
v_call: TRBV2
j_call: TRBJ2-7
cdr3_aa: CASSEASGSYEQYF
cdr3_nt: TGTGCCAGCAGTGAAGCTAGCGGGAGCTACGAGCAGTACTTC

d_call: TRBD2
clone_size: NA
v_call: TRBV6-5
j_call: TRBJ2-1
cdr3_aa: CASIRTSGREQFF
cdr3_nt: TGTGCCAGCATCAGGACTAGCGGTCGGGAGCAGTTCTTC

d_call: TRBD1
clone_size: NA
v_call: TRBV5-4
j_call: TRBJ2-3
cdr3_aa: CASSFEGAVSQYF
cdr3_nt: TGTGCCAGCAGCTTTGAGGGGGCGGTTTCGCAGTATTTT